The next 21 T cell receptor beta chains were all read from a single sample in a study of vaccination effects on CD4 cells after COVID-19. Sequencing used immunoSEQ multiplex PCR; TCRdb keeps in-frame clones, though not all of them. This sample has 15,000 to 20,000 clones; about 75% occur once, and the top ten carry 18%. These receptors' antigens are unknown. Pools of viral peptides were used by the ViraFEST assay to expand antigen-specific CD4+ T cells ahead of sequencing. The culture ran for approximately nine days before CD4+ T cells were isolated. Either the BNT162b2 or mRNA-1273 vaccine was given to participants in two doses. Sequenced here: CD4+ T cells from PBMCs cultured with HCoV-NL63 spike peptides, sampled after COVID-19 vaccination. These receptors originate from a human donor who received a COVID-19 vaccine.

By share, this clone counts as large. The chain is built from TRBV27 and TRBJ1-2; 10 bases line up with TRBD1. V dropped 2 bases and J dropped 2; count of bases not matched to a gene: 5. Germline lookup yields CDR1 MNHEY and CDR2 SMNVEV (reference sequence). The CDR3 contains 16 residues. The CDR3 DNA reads TGTGCCAGCAGTTTAGGGGGGGGACAGGGGAACTATGGCTACACCTTC. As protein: CASSLGGGQGNYGYTF.

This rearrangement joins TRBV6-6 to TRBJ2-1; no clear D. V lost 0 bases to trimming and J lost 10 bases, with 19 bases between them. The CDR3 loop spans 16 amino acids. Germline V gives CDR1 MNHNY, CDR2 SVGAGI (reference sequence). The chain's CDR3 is CASSYSMGINDIEQFF. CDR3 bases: TGTGCCAGCAGTTACTCGATGGGGATCAATGATATAGAGCAGTTCTTC.

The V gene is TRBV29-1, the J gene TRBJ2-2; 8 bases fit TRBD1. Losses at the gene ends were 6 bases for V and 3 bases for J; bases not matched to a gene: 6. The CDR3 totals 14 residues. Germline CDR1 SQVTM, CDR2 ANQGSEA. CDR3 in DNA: TGCAGCGTCGGACAGGGAACGTACACCGGGGAGCTGTTTTTT. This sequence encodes CSVGQGTYTGELFF.

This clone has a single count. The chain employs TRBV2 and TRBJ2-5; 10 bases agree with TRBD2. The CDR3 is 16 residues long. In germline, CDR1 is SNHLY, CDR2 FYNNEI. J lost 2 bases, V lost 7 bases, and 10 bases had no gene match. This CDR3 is CASTPRASGRQETQYF. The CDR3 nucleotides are TGTGCCAGCACCCCTCGGGCTAGCGGGAGACAAGAGACCCAGTACTTC.

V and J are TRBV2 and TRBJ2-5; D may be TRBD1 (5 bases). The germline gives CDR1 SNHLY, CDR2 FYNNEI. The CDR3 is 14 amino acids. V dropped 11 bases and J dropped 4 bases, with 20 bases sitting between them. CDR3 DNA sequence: TGTGCCGTAGCCGACAGTTACAAAGGAGAGACCCAGTACTTC. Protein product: CAVADSYKGETQYF. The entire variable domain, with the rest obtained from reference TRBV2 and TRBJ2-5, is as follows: EPEVTQTPSHQVTQMGQEVILRCVPISNHLYFYWYRQILGQKVEFLVSFYNNEISEKSEIFDDQFSVERPDGSNFTLKIRSTKLEDSAMYFCAVADSYKGETQYFGPGTRLLVL.

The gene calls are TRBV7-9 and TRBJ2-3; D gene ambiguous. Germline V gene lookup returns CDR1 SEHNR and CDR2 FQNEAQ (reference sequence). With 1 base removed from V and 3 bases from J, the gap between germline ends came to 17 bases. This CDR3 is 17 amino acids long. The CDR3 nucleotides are TGTGCCAGCAGCTTAGGTTCGGCATCCTTGAGGACAGATACGCAGTATTTT. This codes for CASSLGSASLRTDTQYF.

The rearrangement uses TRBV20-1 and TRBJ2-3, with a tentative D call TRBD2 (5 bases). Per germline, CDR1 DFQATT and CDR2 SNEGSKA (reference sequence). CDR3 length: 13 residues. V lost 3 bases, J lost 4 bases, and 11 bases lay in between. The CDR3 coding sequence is TGCAGTGCTAGTACTAGTTCTCCAGATACGCAGTATTTT. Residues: CSASTSSPDTQYF.

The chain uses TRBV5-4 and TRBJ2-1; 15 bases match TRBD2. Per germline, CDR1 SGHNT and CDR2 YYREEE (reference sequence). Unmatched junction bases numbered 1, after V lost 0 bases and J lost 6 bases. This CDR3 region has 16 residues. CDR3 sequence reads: CASSLGGLAGGNEQFF. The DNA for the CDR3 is TGTGCCAGCAGCTTGGGGGGACTAGCGGGAGGCAATGAGCAGTTCTTC.

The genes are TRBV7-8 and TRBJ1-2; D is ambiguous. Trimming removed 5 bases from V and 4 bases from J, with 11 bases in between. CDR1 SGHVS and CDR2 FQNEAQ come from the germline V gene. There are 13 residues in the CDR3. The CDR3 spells CASSHRGSYGYTF. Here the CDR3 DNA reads TGTGCCAGCAGCCACCGGGGTAGCTATGGCTACACCTTC.

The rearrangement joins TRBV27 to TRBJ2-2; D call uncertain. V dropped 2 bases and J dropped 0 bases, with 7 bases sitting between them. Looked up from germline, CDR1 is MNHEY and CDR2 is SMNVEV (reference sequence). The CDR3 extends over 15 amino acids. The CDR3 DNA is TGTGCCAGCAGTTTACTAAACTCGAACACCGGGGAGCTGTTTTTT. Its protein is CASSLLNSNTGELFF.

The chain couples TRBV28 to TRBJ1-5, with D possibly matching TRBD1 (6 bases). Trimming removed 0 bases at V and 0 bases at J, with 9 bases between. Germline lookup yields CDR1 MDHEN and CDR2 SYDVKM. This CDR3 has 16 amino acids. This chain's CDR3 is CASSLWGASSNQPQHF. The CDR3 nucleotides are TGTGCCAGCAGTTTATGGGGGGCTAGTAGCAATCAGCCCCAGCATTTT.

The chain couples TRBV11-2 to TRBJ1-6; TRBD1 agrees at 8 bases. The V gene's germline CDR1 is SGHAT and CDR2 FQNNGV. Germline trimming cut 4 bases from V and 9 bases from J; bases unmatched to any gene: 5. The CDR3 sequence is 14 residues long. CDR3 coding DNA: TGTGCCAGCAGCTCAGGACAGGGAGCTTCACCCCTCCACTTT. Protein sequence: CASSSGQGASPLHF.

For the CDR3, the DNA is TGTGCCAGCAGTGAGGGGGTTTGGACTGAAGCTTTCTTT. Its protein product is CASSEGVWTEAFF. The rearrangement links TRBV6-1 to TRBJ1-1, with a tentative D call TRBD1 (5 bases). Germline CDR1 and CDR2: MNHNS and SASEGT. The CDR3 runs 13 residues. Trimming left V 3 bases short and J 5 bases short, with 10 bases between.

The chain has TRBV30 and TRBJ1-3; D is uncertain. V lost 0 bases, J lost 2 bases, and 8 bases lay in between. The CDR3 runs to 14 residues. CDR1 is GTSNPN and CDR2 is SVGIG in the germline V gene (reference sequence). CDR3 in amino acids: CAWSVRTAGNTIYF. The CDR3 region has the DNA TGTGCCTGGAGTGTGAGGACCGCTGGAAACACCATATATTTT.

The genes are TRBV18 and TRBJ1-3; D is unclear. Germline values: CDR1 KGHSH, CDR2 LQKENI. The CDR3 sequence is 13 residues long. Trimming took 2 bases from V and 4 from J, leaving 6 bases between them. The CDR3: CASSPMQGNTIYF. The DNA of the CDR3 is TGTGCCAGCTCACCAATGCAGGGAAACACCATATATTTT.

CDR3 sequence (DNA): TGCGCCAGCAGCCAAGATCAATGGACCGGGGAGCTGTTTTTT. It codes for CASSQDQWTGELFF. The chain joins TRBV4-1 to TRBJ2-2; D unclear. Between the trimmed V and J ends, which lost 0 bases and 5 bases, there was a span of 7 bases. The CDR3 spans 14 residues. Germline V gene sequence: CDR1 MGHRA, CDR2 YSYEKL.

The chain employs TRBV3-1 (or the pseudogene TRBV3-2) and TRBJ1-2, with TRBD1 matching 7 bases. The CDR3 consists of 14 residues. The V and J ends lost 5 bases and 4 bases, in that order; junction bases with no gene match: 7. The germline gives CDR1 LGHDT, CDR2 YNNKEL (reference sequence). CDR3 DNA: TGTGCCAGCAGCAGAGGACAGGCTCCCTATGGCTACACCTTC. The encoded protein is CASSRGQAPYGYTF.

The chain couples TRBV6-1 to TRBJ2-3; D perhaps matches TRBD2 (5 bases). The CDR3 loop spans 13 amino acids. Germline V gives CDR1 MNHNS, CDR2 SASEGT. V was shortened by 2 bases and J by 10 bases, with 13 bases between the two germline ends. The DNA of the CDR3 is TGTGCCAGCAGTGAAAATACGGGATGGGCGCAGTATTTT. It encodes CASSENTGWAQYF.

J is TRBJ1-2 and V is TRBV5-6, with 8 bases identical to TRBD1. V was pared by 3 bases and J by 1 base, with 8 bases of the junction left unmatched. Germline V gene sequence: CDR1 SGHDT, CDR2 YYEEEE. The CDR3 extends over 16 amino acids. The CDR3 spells CASSSVSDRVNYGYTF. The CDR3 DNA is TGTGCCAGCAGCTCGGTTTCGGACAGGGTTAACTATGGCTACACCTTC.

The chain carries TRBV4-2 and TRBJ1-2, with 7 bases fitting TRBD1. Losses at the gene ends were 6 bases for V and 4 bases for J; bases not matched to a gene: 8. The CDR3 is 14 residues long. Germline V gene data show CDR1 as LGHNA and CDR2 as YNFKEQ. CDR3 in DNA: TGTGCCAGCAGGTCCGACAGGGAAATCTATGGCTACACCTTC. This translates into CASRSDREIYGYTF.

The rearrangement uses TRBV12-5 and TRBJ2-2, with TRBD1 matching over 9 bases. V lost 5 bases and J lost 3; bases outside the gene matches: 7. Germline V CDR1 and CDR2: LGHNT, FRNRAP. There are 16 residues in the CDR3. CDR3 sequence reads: CASGETGGLYTGELFF. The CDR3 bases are TGTGCTAGTGGTGAAACAGGGGGCCTGTACACCGGGGAGCTGTTTTTT.